These T cell receptor beta chains were read from a single sample in a study of radiotherapy plus CTLA-4 blockade in lung cancer. Some clones are missing from TCRdb's copy, which holds only in-frame ones; the method was immunoSEQ multiplex PCR. The sample includes some 34,000 clones, over 55% of them seen just once. Sequences were derived from peripheral blood, sampled from a patient treated with radiotherapy plus ipilimumab. The receptors derive from a human donor with non-small cell lung cancer who had stable disease on radiotherapy plus ipilimumab. Both conserved end residues are trimmed from each CDR3. Not all rows give a size; the values are once, few, many and, for expanded clones, a class.

V,size,CDR3
TRBV11-3,-,ASSSGQIQNYEQY
TRBV11-3,-,ASSLVGSGSINYGYT
TRBV7-8,-,ASSPQERVTDTQY
TRBV5-1,few,ASSLGASGGSNEQF
TRBV7-2,-,ASSLAGQLYGYT
TRBV4-3,once,ASSQGGGTDTQY
TRBV2,-,ASRTGSGTGELF
TRBV11-2,-,ASSAPGKDTQY
TRBV29-1,-,SVGNYGTGKYEQY
TRBV7-9,-,ASSLQGPLSGYT
TRBV12-5,few,ASGGRQGNYNEQF
TRBV4-1,few,ASSQDPRGGTDTQY
TRBV9,-,ASSASVTSGTNEQF
TRBV19,-,ASTYRGDTEAF
TRBV5-1,-,ASSFNSGLGTEAF
TRBV4-3,-,ASSLTITNQPQH
TRBV11-2,-,ASSLALAGAIGNEQF
TRBV2,once,ASTGTGSPNSPLH
TRBV18,-,ASSPGATEKLF
TRBV7-9,-,ASSLRGGGEETQY
TRBV5-1,few,ASRDRDRVGNQPQH
TRBV6-1,-,ASSAGQGPGANEAF
TRBV7-9,-,ASRRGQGTGELF
TRBV5-4,-,ASSLGGQAQLYGYT
TRBV27,few,ASSLSRENSPLH
TRBV19,few,ASSPGTGNYGYT
TRBV10-3,-,AISESSGNTIY
TRBV19,-,ASSKGVWMNTEAF
TRBV5-1,-,ASSLSFTGELF
TRBV5-1,-,ASSHLAGPSGNTIY
TRBV6-5,-,ASSYSWQGYHEQY
TRBV6-5,-,ASSTRETQY
TRBV7-8,few,ATTSGGSYEQY
TRBV7-2,-,ASSFQQGELDTQY
TRBV6-4,-,ASGYRDSYYEQY
TRBV5-1,-,ASSVLGAAGRQETQY
TRBV30,-,AWSSQSHQPQH
TRBV7-2,medium-sized,ASSLVSGQPQH
TRBV9,-,ASSVAPGGLNTEAF
TRBV10-3,-,AISRDRDTGELF
TRBV10-3,once,AISDMGRGNAGNTIY
TRBV2,-,ASDPRGGGTGELF
TRBV5-1,-,ASSLTGTSPDTQY
TRBV5-4,-,ASSSRRVPTEAF
TRBV5-6,-,ASSLGTTREQY
TRBV7-3,-,ASSQAGTAVTTEAF
TRBV6-6,once,ASRPGNYGYT
TRBV19,-,ASSPGQGPYEQY
TRBV28,-,ASHSTGLHQPQH